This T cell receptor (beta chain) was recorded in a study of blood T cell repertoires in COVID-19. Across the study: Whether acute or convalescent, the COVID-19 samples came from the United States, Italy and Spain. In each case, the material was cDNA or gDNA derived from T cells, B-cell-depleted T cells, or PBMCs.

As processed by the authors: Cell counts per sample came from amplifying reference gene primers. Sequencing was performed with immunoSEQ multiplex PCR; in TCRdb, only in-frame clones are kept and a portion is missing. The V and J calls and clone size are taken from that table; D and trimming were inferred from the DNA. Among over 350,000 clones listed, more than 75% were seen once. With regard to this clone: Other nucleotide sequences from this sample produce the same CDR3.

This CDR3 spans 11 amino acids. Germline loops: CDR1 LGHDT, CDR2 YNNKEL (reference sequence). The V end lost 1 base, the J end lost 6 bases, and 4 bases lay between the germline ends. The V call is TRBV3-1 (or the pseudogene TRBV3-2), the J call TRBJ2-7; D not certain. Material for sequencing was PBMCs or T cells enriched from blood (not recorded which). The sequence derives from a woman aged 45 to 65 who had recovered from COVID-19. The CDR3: CASSQGSEQYF. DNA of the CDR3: TGTGCCAGCAGCCAAGGGAGCGAGCAGTACTTC.